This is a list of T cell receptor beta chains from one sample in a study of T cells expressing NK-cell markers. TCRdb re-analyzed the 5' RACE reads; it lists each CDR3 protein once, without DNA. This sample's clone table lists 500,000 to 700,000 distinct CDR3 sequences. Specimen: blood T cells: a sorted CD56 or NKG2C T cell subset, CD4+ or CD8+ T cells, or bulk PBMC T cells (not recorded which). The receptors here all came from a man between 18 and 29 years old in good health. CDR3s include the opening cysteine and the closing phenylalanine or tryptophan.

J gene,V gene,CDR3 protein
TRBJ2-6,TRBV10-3,CAISDKQPASGANVLTF
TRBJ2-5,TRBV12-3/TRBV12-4,CASSMDGRRETQYF
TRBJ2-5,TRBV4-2,CASSQDFGKTQYF
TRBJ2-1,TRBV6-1,CANSLAGLYNEQFF
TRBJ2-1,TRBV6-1,CASRLDEGGVSYEQFF
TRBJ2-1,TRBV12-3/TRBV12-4,CASSLFGTSGIGDEQFF
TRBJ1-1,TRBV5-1,CASSLDLRNTEAFF
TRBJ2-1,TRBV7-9,CASSPQPPGGNEQFF
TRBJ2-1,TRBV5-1,CASETGLAGDEQFF
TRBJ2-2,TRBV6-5,CASTRTGTNTGELFF
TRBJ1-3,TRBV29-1,CSVERPQASGNTIYF
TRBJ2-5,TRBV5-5,CASSTDREGYMETQYF
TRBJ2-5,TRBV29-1,CSVDPQGVQETQYF
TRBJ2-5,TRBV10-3,CAISPGGVGETQYF
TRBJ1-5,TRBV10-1,CASTGQDSNQPQHF
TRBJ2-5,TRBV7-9,CASHLGSPETQYF
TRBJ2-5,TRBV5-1,CASSPDSLQETQYF
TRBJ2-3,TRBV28,CASSRVGGPADTQYF
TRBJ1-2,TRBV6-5,CASNFGTEYGYTF
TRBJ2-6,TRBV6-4,CASTLLVRTRRTGANVLTF
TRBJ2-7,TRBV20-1,CSAFRAENYEQYF
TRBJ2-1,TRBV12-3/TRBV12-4,CASTRSLAGLPYNEQFF
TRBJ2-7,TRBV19,CASSPAQGYEQYF
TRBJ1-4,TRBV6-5,CASSSQGGNEKLFF
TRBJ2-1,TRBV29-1,CSVPGTSSSYNEQFF
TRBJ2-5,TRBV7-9,CASSLTENYQETQYF
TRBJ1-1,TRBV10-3,CAIRPPANTEAFF